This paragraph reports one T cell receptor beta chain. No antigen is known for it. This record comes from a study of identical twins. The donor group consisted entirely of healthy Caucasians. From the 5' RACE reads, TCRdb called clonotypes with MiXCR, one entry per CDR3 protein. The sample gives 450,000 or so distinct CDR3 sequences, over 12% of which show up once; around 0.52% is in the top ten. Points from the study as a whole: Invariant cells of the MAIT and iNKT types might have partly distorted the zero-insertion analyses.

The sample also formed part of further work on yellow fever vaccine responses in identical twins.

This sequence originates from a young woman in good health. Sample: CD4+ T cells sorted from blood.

This CDR3 reads CASSPGEGPQHF. The CDR3 DNA follows: TGTGCCAGCAGTCCAGGGGAGGGGCCCCAGCATTTT. The gene calls are TRBV12-3 or TRBV12-4 and TRBJ1-5; D is perhaps TRBD1 (6 bases). V was pared by 5 bases and J by 9 bases, with 11 bases between. This CDR3 is 12 amino acids long.